Shown below are 23 T cell receptor beta chains from a single sample sequenced in a study of human T cells and chemical hapten exposure (dated by TCRdb to the early 2020s). The sample's time point, from its label and the paper: pre-sensitization, week 0. In light of the paper, this sample's treatment or condition label describes: therapeutic diphenylcyclopropenone sensitization with weekly scalp DPC. Library prep was done by RACE. Sequencing relied on a NextSeq 500. The public reads were run again by TCRdb, first through fastp at Q25 and then through MiXCR, and only productive beta chains were kept. Entries are consolidated by CDR3 protein sequence, retaining the most common genes and DNA. Counted in this sample were 200,000 to 300,000 distinct CDR3 sequences; about 8.6% of them appeared once. The ten largest clonotypes hold over 2% of the sample. The specimen comprised whole blood, sampled in connection with sensitization to the hapten diphenylcyclopropenone (DPC). Every receptor here comes from a woman in her 40s with alopecia areata. Some clones in this sample may be carry-over from other donors' samples.

Comment on this clonotype: This may arise from a read error, as a much more abundant clone is one base away. The chain combines TRBV9 with TRBJ1-5; D may be TRBD1 (6 bases). Germline V gene lookup returns CDR1 SGDLS and CDR2 YYNGEE. The CDR3 runs 15 residues. DNA of the CDR3: TGTGTCAGCAGCGAAGGGGGTTATAGCAATCAGCCCCAGCATTTT. This gives the protein CVSSEGGYSNQPQHF.

The gene calls are TRBV28 and TRBJ2-5; possibly TRBD2 for D (6 bases). Germline CDR1 is MDHEN and CDR2 is SYDVKM. This CDR3 is 14 amino acids long. Trimming removed 7 bases from V and 9 bases from J, with 21 bases in between. CDR3: CASTRDSFVEAQYF. The CDR3 coding sequence is TGTGCCAGCACCCGGGACTCCTTCGTCGAGGCCCAGTACTTC.

V gene TRBV6-5 combines with J gene TRBJ1-6; D possibly corresponds to TRBD1 (5 bases). Trimming removed 0 bases from V and 9 bases from J, with 12 bases in between. Per the germline V gene, CDR1 is MNHEY and CDR2 is SVGAGI. The CDR3 sequence is 15 residues long. Here the CDR3 DNA reads TGTGCCAGCAGTTACTCGAGTAGGGACGGTTCACCCCTCCACTTT. As protein: CASSYSSRDGSPLHF.

This clonotype was picked up many times. The V call is TRBV20-1, the J call TRBJ1-1; D uncertain. Looked up from germline, CDR1 is DFQATT and CDR2 is SNEGSKA (reference sequence). Trimming shortened V by 1 base and J by 3 bases, and 9 bases separated the two germline ends. The CDR3 runs to 13 residues. The DNA for the CDR3 is TGCAGTGCTAGAGCACAAGGAGACACTGAAGCTTTCTTT. Its protein is CSARAQGDTEAFF.

This clonotype showed up just a few times. The V call is TRBV29-1, the J call TRBJ2-7, with 11 bases fitting TRBD1. The V gene's germline CDR1 is SQVTM and CDR2 ANQGSEA. CDR3 length equals 13 residues. J was trimmed by 5 bases and V by 2 bases; bases with no gene match: 2. The CDR3 region is CSVERTGGNEQYF. The CDR3 DNA follows: TGCAGCGTTGAAAGGACAGGGGGCAACGAGCAGTACTTC.

The rearrangement links TRBV20-1 to TRBJ2-1, with 7 bases aligning to TRBD1. The V gene end was trimmed by 3 bases and the J gene end by 9 bases; junction bases not matched to a gene: 5. Per the germline V gene, CDR1 is DFQATT and CDR2 is SNEGSKA (reference sequence). CDR3 length: 12 residues. The CDR3 DNA is TGCAGTGCTAGTAAGGGACAGCCTGAGCAGTTCTTC. Encoded protein: CSASKGQPEQFF.

CDR3 in amino acids: CASSYGFGETFSYEQYF. As DNA, the CDR3 is TGTGCCAGCAGTTACGGATTCGGGGAGACTTTCTCCTACGAGCAGTACTTC. The V gene is TRBV6-5, the J gene TRBJ2-7, with TRBD2 as a possible D gene (5 bases). V was shortened by 2 bases and J by 0 bases, with 17 bases between the two germline ends. In germline, CDR1 is MNHEY, CDR2 SVGAGI. The CDR3 is 17 amino acids.

In its sample, this clonotype was seen a few times. V usage is TRBV11-3 and J usage is TRBJ2-1; 7 nucleotides line up with TRBD1. The V gene end was trimmed by 2 bases and the J gene end by 5 bases; junction bases not matched to a gene: 6. The CDR3 totals 15 residues. Germline values: CDR1 SGHNT, CDR2 YENEEA. DNA for the CDR3: TGTGCCAGCAGCTTAATAGGGGGCAGCCACAATGAGCAGTTCTTC. Its translation is CASSLIGGSHNEQFF.

The CDR3 is CSARSTGVVSEQYF. The CDR3 DNA sequence: TGCAGTGCTAGATCAACAGGGGTTGTGAGCGAGCAGTACTTC. The chain is built from TRBV20-1 and TRBJ2-7; 7 bases map to TRBD1. The CDR3 extends over 14 amino acids. CDR1 is DFQATT and CDR2 is SNEGSKA in the germline V gene (reference sequence). Trimming cost V 2 bases and J 6 bases; bases outside gene matches: 10.

This chain joins TRBV28 and TRBJ2-2; 7 bases are a match to TRBD1. Unmatched junction bases numbered 9, after V lost 3 bases and J lost 11 bases. The CDR3 length is 14 residues. CDR1 and CDR2 (germline): MDHEN, SYDVKM. CDR3 in DNA: TGTGCCAGCAGTTTTGGACAGGTTTCGTATGAGCTGTTTTTT. It yields the protein CASSFGQVSYELFF.

This clonotype came up a few times. The chain couples TRBV5-1 to TRBJ2-2, with 11 bases lining up with TRBD2. Germline V lookup: CDR1 SGHRS, CDR2 YFSETQ. The CDR3 sequence is 18 residues long. The J segment lost 1 base and the V segment lost 1 base, leaving 6 bases of the junction unmatched. CDR3 sequence: CASSLLVAGGLNTGELFF. The CDR3 DNA is TGCGCCAGCAGCTTGTTGGTAGCGGGAGGGCTGAACACCGGGGAGCTGTTTTTT.

This clonotype was recorded a few times. This sequence joins TRBV28 and TRBJ2-7; 9 nucleotides agree with TRBD2. This CDR3 region has 17 residues. With V trimmed by 5 bases and J by 0 bases, 11 bases remained unmatched. The germline gives CDR1 MDHEN, CDR2 SYDVKM. The CDR3 bases are TGTGCCAGCAGTAGCGGGAGGACGTACCAAAGCTCCTACGAGCAGTACTTC. Translating gives CASSSGRTYQSSYEQYF.

The table lists this clonotype with a few counts. The V gene is TRBV6-2 or TRBV6-3, the J gene TRBJ2-5; no reliable D call. The V and J ends lost 0 bases and 5 bases respectively, with 16 bases between them. The CDR3 spans 16 residues. The germline gives CDR1 MNHEY, CDR2 SVGEGT. This CDR3 reads CASSYSTWAARETQYF. As DNA, the CDR3 is TGTGCCAGCAGTTACTCGACGTGGGCGGCCCGGGAGACCCAGTACTTC.

The CDR3: CASFTYRGEQFF. CDR3 in DNA: TGTGCCAGCTTCACGTACAGGGGTGAGCAGTTCTTC. The J gene is TRBJ2-1, the V gene TRBV6-2 or TRBV6-3, with 7 bases identical to TRBD1. CDR1 and CDR2 from the germline V gene are MNHEY and SVGEGT. V dropped 8 bases and J dropped 9; count of bases not matched to a gene: 7. CDR3 size: 12 residues.

This clonotype was seen only a few times. The V gene is TRBV6-2 or TRBV6-3, the J gene TRBJ2-3; no reliable D call. The V end was cut by 3 bases, the J end by 8 bases, with 9 bases between. CDR1 and CDR2 (germline): MNHEY, SVGEGT. The CDR3 is made up of 12 amino acids. CDR3 amino acids: CASSYRVGTQYF. The CDR3 coding sequence is TGTGCCAGCAGTTATAGGGTCGGTACGCAGTATTTT.

This chain joins TRBV24-1 and TRBJ2-2; no definite D call. V dropped 6 bases and J dropped 4 bases, with 2 bases sitting between them. Germline assignment: CDR1 KGHDR and CDR2 SFDVKD. The CDR3 contains 11 residues. The CDR3 DNA follows: TGTGCCACCAGTATCACCGGGGAGCTGTTTTTT. This translates into CATSITGELFF.

V and J are TRBV7-9 and TRBJ2-1; no reliable D call. The CDR3 is 12 amino acids. The germline CDR1 and CDR2 sequences are SEHNR and FQNEAQ (reference sequence). With 3 bases removed from V and 6 bases from J, the gap between germline ends came to 6 bases. The CDR3 region has the DNA TGTGCCAGCAGCTTTTTCGCCAATGAGCAGTTCTTC. This encodes CASSFFANEQFF.

This clonotype was detected only a few times. The chain employs TRBV20-1 and TRBJ2-7; D remains ambiguous. The CDR3 contains 11 residues. Germline V lookup: CDR1 DFQATT, CDR2 SNEGSKA (reference sequence). V was shortened by 4 bases and J by 4 bases, with 8 bases between the two germline ends. CDR3 region: CSAIVGYEQYF. The CDR3 nucleotides read TGCAGTGCTATTGTGGGGTACGAGCAGTACTTC.

The chain combines TRBV6-1 with TRBJ1-5; maybe TRBD1 (5 bases). CDR3 length: 14 residues. Between the trimmed V and J ends, which lost 7 bases and 0 bases, there was a span of 10 bases. CDR1 MNHNS and CDR2 SASEGT come from the germline V gene. The chain's CDR3 is CASITGHSNQPQHF. DNA of the CDR3: TGTGCCAGCATTACAGGACATAGCAATCAGCCCCAGCATTTT.

Written as DNA, the CDR3 is TGTGCCAGCAGCCCCCAACCCCGCTTGAACACTGAAGCTTTCTTT. Its translation: CASSPQPRLNTEAFF. The chain is built from TRBV7-3 and TRBJ1-1, with D uncertain. V lost 5 bases and J 0 bases, leaving 13 bases between the germline ends. Germline CDR1 is SGHTA and CDR2 is FQGTGA. The CDR3 totals 15 residues.

V usage is TRBV7-2 and J usage is TRBJ2-3; 7 positions match TRBD2. Germline loops: CDR1 SGHTA, CDR2 FQGNSA. With 1 base clipped from V and 5 bases from J, the junction kept 12 bases outside the gene matches. The CDR3 length is 17 residues. DNA for the CDR3: TGTGCCAGCAGCTTAGTGGCGGGAGATAAGGGGAGAGATACGCAGTATTTT. The encoded protein is CASSLVAGDKGRDTQYF.

This clonotype showed up just a few times. J is TRBJ2-1 and V is TRBV7-2, with D possibly being TRBD2 (6 bases). Trimming took 5 bases from V and 0 from J, leaving 20 bases between them. This CDR3 comprises 18 residues. The germline V gene has CDR1 SGHTA and CDR2 FQGNSA. The CDR3 reads CASSKRLSSGVSYNEQFF. CDR3 DNA: TGTGCCAGCAGCAAGCGACTGAGTAGCGGTGTCTCCTACAATGAGCAGTTCTTC.

The chain employs TRBV6-1 and TRBJ2-2, with TRBD1 identical over 8 bases. The CDR3 loop spans 13 amino acids. Germline CDR1 is MNHNS and CDR2 is SASEGT. Trimming at V came to 7 bases and at J to 6 bases, leaving 4 bases not matched to a gene. Here the CDR3 reads CASTQQGAGELFF. The DNA for the CDR3 is TGTGCCAGCACTCAACAGGGGGCCGGGGAGCTGTTTTTT.